The 9 T cell receptor beta chains listed next were all sequenced from one sample in a study of a mutant IDH1 vaccine in newly diagnosed glioma. Time point meaning: week 11, during vaccination. What each vaccine dose contained was 300 ug of mutant IDH1 20-mer peptide, accompanied by topical imiquimod. Here immunoSEQ multiplex PCR was the method, and the copy in TCRdb shows in-frame clones only, minus some. This sample has tens of thousands of clones; about 80% occur once, and the top ten carry around 5.7%. Their specific antigens are unknown. Sequencing was performed on PBMCs, taken from a glioma patient whose treatment included an IDH1 peptide vaccine. The origin of the receptors is a man aged 45-65 years with glioma.

This chain uses TRBV4-1 with TRBJ1-1; possibly TRBD1 for D (5 bases). This CDR3 comprises 14 residues. Trimming removed 4 bases at V and 8 bases at J, with 17 bases between. Germline V lookup: CDR1 MGHRA, CDR2 YSYEKL. CDR3 residues: CASSPRGGAAEAFF. CDR3 DNA: TGCGCCAGCAGCCCGCGGGGGGGTGCGGCGGAAGCTTTCTTT.

J is TRBJ1-2 and V is TRBV19; no reliable D call. The CDR3 has 13 amino acids. From germline, CDR1 is LNHDA and CDR2 SQIVND (reference sequence). Deletions cut 7 bases from V and 7 bases from J, with 16 bases between. The CDR3 region has the DNA TGTGCCAGTACCGTGCTGGGCAGTTCTGGCTACACCTTC. Translating gives CASTVLGSSGYTF. The whole variable domain, filled in from reference TRBV19 and TRBJ1-2, reads DGGITQSPKYLFRKEGQNVTLSCEQNLNHDAMYWYRQDPGQGLRLIYYSQIVNDFQKGDIAEGYSVSREKKESFPLTVTSAQKNPTAFYLCASTVLGSSGYTFGSGTRLTVV.

This clone was found a few times. This rearrangement joins TRBV4-1 to TRBJ2-1; no reliable D call. V lost 5 bases and J lost 3, with 2 bases in between. Germline V gene lookup returns CDR1 MGHRA and CDR2 YSYEKL. The CDR3 loop spans 11 amino acids. The CDR3 DNA reads as TGCGCCAGCAGCAACTACAATGAGCAGTTCTTC. It specifies CASSNYNEQFF.

This clone has only a few counts. The genes are TRBV7-9 and TRBJ1-1; the D is unclear. Trimming took off 3 bases at V and 7 bases at J, with 9 bases between the two ends. The CDR3 loop spans 12 amino acids. The germline CDR1 and CDR2 sequences are SEHNR and FQNEAQ (reference sequence). This CDR3 reads CASSFTQSEAFF. The CDR3 region has the DNA TGTGCCAGCAGCTTTACTCAGAGTGAAGCTTTCTTT. The complete variable domain, with remaining parts taken from reference TRBV7-9 and TRBJ1-1, reads DTGVSQNPRHKITKRGQNVTFRCDPISEHNRLYWYRQTLGQGPEFLTYFQNEAQLEKSRLLSDRFSAERPKGSFSTLEIQRTEQGDSAMYLCASSFTQSEAFFGQGTRLTVV.

The chain carries TRBV7-2 and TRBJ2-3; TRBD1 aligns across 9 bases. Trimming at V came to 5 bases and at J to 4 bases, leaving 7 bases not matched to a gene. This CDR3 region has 15 residues. Germline CDR1 reads SGHTA; CDR2 reads FQGNSA. The CDR3 sequence: CASSGGGQGSDTQYF. Here the CDR3 DNA reads TGTGCCAGCAGCGGAGGGGGACAGGGATCAGATACGCAGTATTTT. Filled out from reference TRBV7-2 and TRBJ2-3, the complete variable domain reads GAGVSQSPSNKVTEKGKDVELRCDPISGHTALYWYRQSLGQGLEFLIYFQGNSAPDKSGLPSDRFSAERTGGSVSTLTIQRTQQEDSAVYLCASSGGGQGSDTQYFGPGTRLTVL.

The sample holds one count of this clone. CDR3: CASSKGLNANYGYTF. The CDR3 bases are TGTGCCAGCAGCAAAGGGCTTAACGCTAACTATGGCTACACCTTC. This chain connects TRBV14 to TRBJ1-2; D unresolved. The CDR3 consists of 15 residues. CDR1 SGHDN and CDR2 FVKESK come from the germline V gene. Trimming left V 5 bases short and J 0 bases short, with 13 bases between.

This sequence joins TRBV28 and TRBJ1-1; D call uncertain. Per the germline V gene, CDR1 is MDHEN and CDR2 is SYDVKM. V shed 2 bases and J shed 1 base, with 5 bases lying between them. The CDR3 length is 13 residues. In nucleotides, the CDR3 is TGTGCCAGCAGTTTAACGCAGAACACTGAAGCTTTCTTT. This encodes CASSLTQNTEAFF.

J is TRBJ1-2 and V is TRBV5-1; 7 bases line up with TRBD1. Looked up from germline, CDR1 is SGHRS and CDR2 is YFSETQ. After removal of 7 bases from V and 4 bases from J, the junction contained 7 bases not matched to a gene. The CDR3 has 13 amino acids. The CDR3 coding sequence is TGCGCCAGCCAGCCGTCAGGGGGCTATGGCTACACCTTC. The encoded protein is CASQPSGGYGYTF.

The V gene is TRBV7-8, the J gene TRBJ2-2; TRBD1 agrees at 8 bases. The J segment lost 0 bases and the V segment lost 5 bases, leaving 8 bases of the junction unmatched. CDR1 is SGHVS, CDR2 FQNEAQ, per germline. The CDR3 covers 17 residues. CDR3 protein: CASSQPTGAANTGELFF. CDR3 nucleotides: TGTGCCAGCAGCCAACCGACAGGGGCCGCGAACACCGGGGAGCTGTTTTTT.